This T cell receptor beta chain was obtained from a study of blood T cell repertoires in COVID-19. Study-wide background: T cells, B-cell-depleted T cells, or PBMCs supplied cDNA or gDNA.

Per the authors' pipeline: By means of reference gene primer amplification, nucleated cell counts were estimated. This table comes from immunoSEQ multiplex PCR, and its TCRdb copy is limited to in-frame clones, with some not included. That table supplies the V and J calls and clone size; D and trimming were determined from the DNA. There are approximately 120,000 clones in the sample; approximately 86% occur only once, and approximately 16% lies in the top ten. V lost 0 bases and J 4 bases, leaving 10 bases between the germline ends. The germline V gene has CDR1 SGHRS and CDR2 YFSETQ. The CDR3 loop spans 14 amino acids. This clone was seen more than once but under ten times.

This receptor was obtained from a woman in her 50s who had recovered from COVID-19. The sequencing input was peripheral blood. The chain recombines TRBV5-1 with TRBJ1-1, with a weak D call TRBD1 (6 bases). The CDR3: CASSLGGRFTEAFF. Here the CDR3 DNA reads TGCGCCAGCAGCTTGGGGGGGCGCTTCACTGAAGCTTTCTTT.